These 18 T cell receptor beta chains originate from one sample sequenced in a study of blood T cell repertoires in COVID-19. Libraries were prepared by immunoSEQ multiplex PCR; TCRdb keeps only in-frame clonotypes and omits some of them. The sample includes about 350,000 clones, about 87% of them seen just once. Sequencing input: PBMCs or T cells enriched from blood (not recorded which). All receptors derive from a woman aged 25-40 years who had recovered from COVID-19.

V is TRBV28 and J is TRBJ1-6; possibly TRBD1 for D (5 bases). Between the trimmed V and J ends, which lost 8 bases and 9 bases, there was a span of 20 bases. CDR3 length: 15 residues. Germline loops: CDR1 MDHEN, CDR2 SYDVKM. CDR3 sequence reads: CASGETFTGLSPLHF. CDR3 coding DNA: TGTGCCAGCGGCGAAACTTTCACGGGACTTTCACCCCTCCACTTT.

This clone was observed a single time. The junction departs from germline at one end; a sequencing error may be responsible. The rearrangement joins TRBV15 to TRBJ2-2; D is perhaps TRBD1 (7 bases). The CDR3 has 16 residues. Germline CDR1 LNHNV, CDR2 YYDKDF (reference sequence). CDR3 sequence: CATNRGGTDHTGELFF. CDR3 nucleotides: TGTGCCACCAACAGAGGGGGGACAGACCACACCGGGGAGCTGTTTTTT.

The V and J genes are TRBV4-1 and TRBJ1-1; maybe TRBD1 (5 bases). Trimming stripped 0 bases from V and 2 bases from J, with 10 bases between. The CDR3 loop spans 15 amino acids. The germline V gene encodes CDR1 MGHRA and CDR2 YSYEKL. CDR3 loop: CASSQEGRGNTEAFF. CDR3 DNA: TGCGCCAGCAGCCAAGAGGGGCGGGGAAACACTGAAGCTTTCTTT.

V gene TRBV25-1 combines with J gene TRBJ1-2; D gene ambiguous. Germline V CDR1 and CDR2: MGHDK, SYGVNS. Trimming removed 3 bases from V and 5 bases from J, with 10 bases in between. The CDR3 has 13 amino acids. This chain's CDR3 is CASSEREFYGYTF. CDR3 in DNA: TGTGCCAGCAGTGAGAGAGAATTTTATGGCTACACCTTC.

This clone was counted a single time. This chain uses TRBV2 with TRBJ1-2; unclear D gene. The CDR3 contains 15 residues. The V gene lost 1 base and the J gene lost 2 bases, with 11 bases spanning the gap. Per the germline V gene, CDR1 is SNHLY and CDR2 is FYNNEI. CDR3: CASSEGRHTNYGYTF. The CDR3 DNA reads TGTGCCAGCAGTGAAGGGCGGCACACCAACTATGGCTACACCTTC. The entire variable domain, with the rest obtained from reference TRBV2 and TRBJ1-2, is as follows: EPEVTQTPSHQVTQMGQEVILRCVPISNHLYFYWYRQILGQKVEFLVSFYNNEISEKSEIFDDQFSVERPDGSNFTLKIRSTKLEDSAMYFCASSEGRHTNYGYTFGSGTRLTVV.

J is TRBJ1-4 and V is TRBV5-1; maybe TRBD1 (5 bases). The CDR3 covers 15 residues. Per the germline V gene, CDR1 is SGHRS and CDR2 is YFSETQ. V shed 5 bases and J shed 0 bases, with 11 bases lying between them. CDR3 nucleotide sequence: TGCGCCAGCAGTAAAACAGGCGCAACTAATGAAAAACTGTTTTTT. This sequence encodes CASSKTGATNEKLFF. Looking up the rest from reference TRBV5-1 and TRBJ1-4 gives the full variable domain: KAGVTQTPRYLIKTRGQQVTLSCSPISGHRSVSWYQQTPGQGLQFLFEYFSETQRNKGNFPGRFSGRQFSNSRSEMNVSTLELGDSALYLCASSKTGATNEKLFFGSGTQLSVL.

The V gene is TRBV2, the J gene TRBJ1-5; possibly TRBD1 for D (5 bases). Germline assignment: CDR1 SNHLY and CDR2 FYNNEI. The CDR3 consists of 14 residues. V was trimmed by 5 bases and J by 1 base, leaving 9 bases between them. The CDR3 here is CASSPGGSNQPQHF. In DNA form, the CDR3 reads TGTGCCAGCAGTCCTGGGGGGAGCAATCAGCCCCAGCATTTT.

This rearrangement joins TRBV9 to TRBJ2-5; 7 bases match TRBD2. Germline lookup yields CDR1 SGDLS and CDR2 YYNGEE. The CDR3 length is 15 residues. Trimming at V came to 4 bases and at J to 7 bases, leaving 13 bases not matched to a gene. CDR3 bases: TGTGCCAGCAGCCCGTCTAGACTAGCAGGTGGGACCCAGTACTTC. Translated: CASSPSRLAGGTQYF.

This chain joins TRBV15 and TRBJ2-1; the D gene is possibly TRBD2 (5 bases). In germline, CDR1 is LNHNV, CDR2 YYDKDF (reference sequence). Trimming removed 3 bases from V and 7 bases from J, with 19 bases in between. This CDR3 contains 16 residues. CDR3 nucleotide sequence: TGTGCCACCAGCAGCGCTTGGACTCTGGGTTGGAATGAGCAGTTCTTC. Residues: CATSSAWTLGWNEQFF. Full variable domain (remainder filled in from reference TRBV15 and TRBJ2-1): DAMVIQNPRYQVTQFGKPVTLSCSQTLNHNVMYWYQQKSSQAPKLLFHYYDKDFNNEADTPDNFQSRRPNTSFCFLDIRSPGLGDTAMYLCATSSAWTLGWNEQFFGPGTRLTVL.

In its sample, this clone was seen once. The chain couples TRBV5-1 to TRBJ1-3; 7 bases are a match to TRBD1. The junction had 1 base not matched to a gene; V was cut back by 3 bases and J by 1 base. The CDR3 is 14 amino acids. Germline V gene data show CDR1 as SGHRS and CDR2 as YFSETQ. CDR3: CASSSQGSGNTIYF. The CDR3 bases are TGCGCCAGCAGCTCACAGGGGTCTGGAAACACCATATATTTT.

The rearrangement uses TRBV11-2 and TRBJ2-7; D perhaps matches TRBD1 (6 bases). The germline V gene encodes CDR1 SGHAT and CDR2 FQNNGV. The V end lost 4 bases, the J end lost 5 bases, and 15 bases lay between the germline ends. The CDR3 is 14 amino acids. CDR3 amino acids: CASSSNRVVHEQYF. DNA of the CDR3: TGTGCCAGCAGCTCGAACAGGGTAGTACACGAGCAGTACTTC.

CDR3 nucleotides: TGTGCCAGCAATCAACAGGGGCTATACAATGAGCAGTTCTTC. Translating it yields CASNQQGLYNEQFF. The V and J genes are TRBV2 and TRBJ2-1; 7 bases match TRBD1. This CDR3 is 14 amino acids long. J lost 4 bases, V lost 7 bases, and 7 bases had no gene match. Per the germline V gene, CDR1 is SNHLY and CDR2 is FYNNEI.

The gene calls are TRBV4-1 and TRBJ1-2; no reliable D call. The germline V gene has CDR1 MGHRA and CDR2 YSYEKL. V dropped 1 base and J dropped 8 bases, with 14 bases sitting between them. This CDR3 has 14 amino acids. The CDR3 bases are TGCGCCAGCAGCCAAGGAATAGGAGAAAGGGGCTACACCTTC. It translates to CASSQGIGERGYTF.

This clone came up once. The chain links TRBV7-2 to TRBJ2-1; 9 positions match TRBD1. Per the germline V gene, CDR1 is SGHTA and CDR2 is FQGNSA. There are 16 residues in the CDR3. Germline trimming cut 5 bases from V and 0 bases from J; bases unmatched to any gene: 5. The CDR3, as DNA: TGTGCCAGCAGCGCATTGACAGGGGGCTCCTACAATGAGCAGTTCTTC. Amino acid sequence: CASSALTGGSYNEQFF.

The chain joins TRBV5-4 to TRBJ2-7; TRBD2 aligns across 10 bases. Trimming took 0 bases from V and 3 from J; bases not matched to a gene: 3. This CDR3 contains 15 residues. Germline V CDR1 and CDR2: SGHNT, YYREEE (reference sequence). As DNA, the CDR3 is TGTGCCAGCAGCTTGGGGGCTAGCGGGGGCTACGAGCAGTACTTC. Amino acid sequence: CASSLGASGGYEQYF.

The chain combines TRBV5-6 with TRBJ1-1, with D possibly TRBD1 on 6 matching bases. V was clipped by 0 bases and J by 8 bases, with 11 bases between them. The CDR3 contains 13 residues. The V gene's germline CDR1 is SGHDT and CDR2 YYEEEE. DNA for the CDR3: TGTGCCAGCAGCTTGGAGTGGGACAAGGAAGCTTTCTTT. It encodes CASSLEWDKEAFF. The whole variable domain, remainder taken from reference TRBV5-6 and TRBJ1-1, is DAGVTQSPTHLIKTRGQQVTLRCSPKSGHDTVSWYQQALGQGPQFIFQYYEEEERQRGNFPDRFSGHQFPNYSSELNVNALLLGDSALYLCASSLEWDKEAFFGQGTRLTVV.

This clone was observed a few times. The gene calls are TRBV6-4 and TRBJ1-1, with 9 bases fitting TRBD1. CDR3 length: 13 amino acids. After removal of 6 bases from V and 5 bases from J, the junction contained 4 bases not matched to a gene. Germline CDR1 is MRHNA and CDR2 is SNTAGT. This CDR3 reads CASRRDRVTEAFF. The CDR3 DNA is TGTGCCAGCAGAAGGGACAGGGTAACTGAAGCTTTCTTT.

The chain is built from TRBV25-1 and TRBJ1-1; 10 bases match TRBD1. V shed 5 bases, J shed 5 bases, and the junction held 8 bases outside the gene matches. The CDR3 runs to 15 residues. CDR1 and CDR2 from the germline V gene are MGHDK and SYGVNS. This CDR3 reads CASSPRQGARTEAFF. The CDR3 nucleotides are TGTGCCAGCAGTCCCCGACAGGGGGCGCGAACTGAAGCTTTCTTT.